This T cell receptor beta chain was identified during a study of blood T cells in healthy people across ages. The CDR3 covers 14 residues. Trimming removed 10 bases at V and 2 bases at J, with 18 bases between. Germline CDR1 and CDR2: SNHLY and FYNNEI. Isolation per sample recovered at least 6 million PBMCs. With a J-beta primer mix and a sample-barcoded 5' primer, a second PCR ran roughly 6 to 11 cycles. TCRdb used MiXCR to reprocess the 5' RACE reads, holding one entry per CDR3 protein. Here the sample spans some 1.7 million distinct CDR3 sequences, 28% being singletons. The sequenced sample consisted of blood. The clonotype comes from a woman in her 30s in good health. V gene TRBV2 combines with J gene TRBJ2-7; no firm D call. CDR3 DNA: TGTGCCACCTCTGACCTTGGCGGAGCCTACGAGCAGTACTTC. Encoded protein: CATSDLGGAYEQYF.